This is a list of T cell receptor beta chains from one sample in a study of human T cells and chemical hapten exposure. TCRdb re-derived calls from the RACE reads in MiXCR, one entry per CDR3 protein. The sample holds 30,000 to 40,000 distinct CDR3 sequences; 7.6% are singletons and the top ten take 1.3%. The sequencing here drew on whole blood, taken in connection with sensitization to the hapten diphenylcyclopropenone (DPC). These receptors all stem from a woman aged 45-65 years with alopecia areata. Some clones in this sample may be carry-over from other donors' samples. CDR3s include the opening cysteine and the closing phenylalanine or tryptophan. The D gene is left open where the match is weak. The size entry is marked missing in some rows and otherwise reads once, few, many or a size class.

J | size | D | V | CDR3 | DNA
TRBJ2-7 | many | . | TRBV6-2/TRBV6-3 | CASTDSYEQYF | TGTGCCAGCACCGACAGTTACGAGCAGTACTTC
TRBJ2-3 | . | TRBD2 | TRBV29-1 | CSIGLVRGTQYF | TGCAGCATCGGACTAGTGCGGGGTACGCAGTATTTT
TRBJ2-3 | . | . | TRBV6-2/TRBV6-3 | CASSYWVGGARDTQYF | TGTGCCAGCAGTTACTGGGTTGGAGGCGCGCGAGATACGCAGTATTTT
TRBJ1-4 | few | TRBD1 | TRBV20-1 | CSATDGTGSGKLFF | TGCAGTGCTACCGACGGGACAGGGTCTGGAAAACTGTTTTTT
TRBJ2-7 | few | TRBD2 | TRBV25-1 | CASSPPGLAANEQYF | TGTGCCAGCAGTCCCCCGGGACTAGCGGCAAACGAGCAGTACTTC
TRBJ1-1 | many | . | TRBV6-6 | CASKGRENTEAFF | TGTGCCAGCAAAGGCCGGGAGAACACTGAAGCTTTCTTT
TRBJ1-1 | many | . | TRBV9 | CASSPGLGETEAFF | TGTGCCAGCAGCCCGGGCCTCGGAGAGACTGAAGCTTTCTTT
TRBJ2-3 | . | . | TRBV7-2 | CASSLGRRPTDTQYF | TGTGCCAGCAGCTTAGGTCGGCGGCCCACCGATACGCAGTATTTT
TRBJ2-2 | many | . | TRBV2 | CASSAETTNTGELFF | TGTGCCAGCAGTGCGGAGACGACGAACACCGGGGAGCTGTTTTTT
TRBJ2-7 | many | . | TRBV7-2 | CASSLVGYEQYF | TGTGCCAGCAGCTTAGTAGGCTACGAGCAGTACTTC
TRBJ2-7 | few | . | TRBV28 | CATRSGYEQYF | TGTGCCACCAGATCGGGGTACGAGCAGTACTTC
TRBJ2-2 | many | . | TRBV7-6 | CASTRQGGTGELFF | TGTGCCAGCACCCGGCAGGGTGGCACCGGGGAGCTGTTTTTT
TRBJ1-1 | many | TRBD1 | TRBV6-5 | CASSYSTGASTEAFF | TGTGCCAGCAGTTACTCGACAGGGGCTAGCACTGAAGCTTTCTTT
TRBJ2-1 | many | TRBD2 | TRBV20-1 | CSAVGGRKRNEQFF | TGCAGTGCAGTGGGCGGGAGGAAGCGCAATGAGCAGTTCTTC
TRBJ2-1 | many | TRBD2 | TRBV20-1 | CSAPRPSGMYNEQFF | TGCAGTGCTCCAAGGCCCAGCGGGATGTACAATGAGCAGTTCTTC
TRBJ2-1 | many | TRBD2 | TRBV20-1 | CSARVAGGYNEQFF | TGCAGTGCTAGGGTGGCGGGAGGATACAATGAGCAGTTCTTC
TRBJ1-1 | many | . | TRBV7-8 | CASSPIHHRETAFF | TGTGCCAGCAGCCCCATACATCACAGGGAGACGGCTTTCTTT
TRBJ1-5 | many | . | TRBV11-3 | CASSRTPNQPQHF | TGTGCCAGCAGCCGGACACCCAATCAGCCCCAGCATTTT
TRBJ1-3 | . | . | TRBV6-6 | CASSRGNTIYF | TGTGCCAGCAGTCGGGGAAACACCATATATTTT
TRBJ2-7 | . | TRBD2 | TRBV29-1 | CSVSGRVAGGLYEQYF | TGCAGCGTTTCCGGACGCGTAGCGGGAGGACTGTACGAGCAGTACTTC
TRBJ1-1 | many | . | TRBV29-1 | CSVVGGRTEAFF | TGCAGCGTTGTTGGGGGTAGGACTGAAGCTTTCTTT
TRBJ2-3 | . | . | TRBV5-4 | CASSLRSPTDTQYF | TGTGCCAGCAGCTTGCGAAGCCCCACAGATACGCAGTATTTT
TRBJ1-1 | many | . | TRBV28 | CASSILRLLNTEAFF | TGTGCCAGCAGTATCCTCCGCCTGCTGAACACTGAAGCTTTCTTT
TRBJ1-2 | many | . | TRBV7-8 | CASSLAGGGGNYGYTF | TGTGCCAGCAGCTTAGCGGGCGGGGGCGGAAACTATGGCTACACCTTC
TRBJ2-3 | many | TRBD2 | TRBV3-1 | CASSQAGGPDTQYF | TGTGCCAGCAGCCAAGCGGGAGGGCCAGATACGCAGTATTTT
TRBJ2-1 | . | . | TRBV18 | CASSPRRGSNEQFF | TGTGCCAGCTCACCACGGAGGGGTAGCAATGAGCAGTTCTTC
TRBJ2-1 | . | . | TRBV30 | CAWSRGGYNEQFF | TGTGCCTGGAGCAGGGGGGGATACAATGAGCAGTTCTTC
TRBJ2-1 | . | TRBD2 | TRBV7-8 | CASSLVSGRANEQFF | TGTGCCAGCAGCTTAGTTAGCGGGAGGGCCAATGAGCAGTTCTTC
TRBJ1-4 | few | . | TRBV5-8 | CASSLGPYPTNEKLFF | TGTGCCAGCAGCTTGGGCCCGTACCCAACTAATGAAAAACTGTTTTTT
TRBJ2-1 | many | TRBD2 | TRBV6-5 | CASRTSGRAEQFF | TGTGCCAGCAGAACTAGCGGGAGGGCTGAGCAGTTCTTC
TRBJ1-1 | . | . | TRBV29-1 | CSATEGPSNTEAFF | TGCAGCGCCACCGAGGGGCCCTCGAACACTGAAGCTTTCTTT
TRBJ2-6 | many | . | TRBV12-3/TRBV12-4 | CASSQQLGANVLTF | TGTGCCAGCAGCCAACAACTTGGGGCCAACGTCCTGACTTTC
TRBJ2-3 | many | . | TRBV27 | CASSLASTDTQYF | TGTGCCAGCAGCCTAGCAAGCACAGATACGCAGTATTTT
TRBJ2-3 | . | . | TRBV9 | CASSARGDTQYF | TGTGCCAGCAGCGCCCGTGGCGATACGCAGTATTTT
TRBJ2-7 | many | . | TRBV28 | CASSLLLAHEQYF | TGTGCCAGCAGTTTACTACTAGCCCACGAGCAGTACTTC
TRBJ2-7 | . | TRBD1 | TRBV9 | CASNPTGEGYEQYF | TGTGCCAGCAACCCGACAGGGGAAGGCTACGAGCAGTACTTC
TRBJ2-3 | many | . | TRBV7-9 | CASSFPSDTQYF | TGTGCCAGCAGCTTCCCCTCAGATACGCAGTATTTT
TRBJ2-7 | few | TRBD2 | TRBV29-1 | CSVAGGSYEQYF | TGCAGCGTTGCGGGGGGGTCCTACGAGCAGTACTTC
TRBJ2-5 | many | . | TRBV7-6 | CASSFRGHETQYF | TGTGCCAGCAGCTTCCGGGGGCACGAGACCCAGTACTTC
TRBJ1-5 | few | . | TRBV24-1 | CATSDPGTGNQPQHF | TGTGCCACCAGTGACCCTGGGACCGGCAATCAGCCCCAGCATTTT